What follows is one T cell receptor (beta chain) and its context. Its antigen is as yet unknown. Each donor was a Caucasian adult residing in Nashville, Tennessee. The authors combined CD45RO+ cells with CCR7-negative CD45RA+ TemRA cells as CD8 memory. These data are taken from a study of shared clonotypes between healthy human individuals. Study-wide results and caveats: It was the non-shared clonotypes that had lower generation probabilities than clonotypes shared by all four donors. Having only a few donors restricted how much genetic and exposure-history diversity was captured.

Between the trimmed V and J ends, which lost 5 bases and 4 bases, there was a span of 9 bases. Germline values: CDR1 SGHAT, CDR2 FQDESV (reference sequence). The CDR3 is 13 residues long. Sequenced by immunoSEQ multiplex PCR; TCRdb stores in-frame clones only, minus some. The sample includes about 380,000 clones, roughly 96% of them seen just once. This TCR derives from a man aged 25-40 years in good health. The chain couples TRBV11-1 to TRBJ2-1; D perhaps matches TRBD2 (6 bases). Sequencing used memory CD8+ T cells sorted from blood. Subset noted: CD45RO+ cells pooled with CCR7-negative TemRA cells. CDR3 region: CASSPGLYNEQFF. DNA of the CDR3: TGTGCCAGCAGCCCGGGACTTTACAATGAGCAGTTCTTC.